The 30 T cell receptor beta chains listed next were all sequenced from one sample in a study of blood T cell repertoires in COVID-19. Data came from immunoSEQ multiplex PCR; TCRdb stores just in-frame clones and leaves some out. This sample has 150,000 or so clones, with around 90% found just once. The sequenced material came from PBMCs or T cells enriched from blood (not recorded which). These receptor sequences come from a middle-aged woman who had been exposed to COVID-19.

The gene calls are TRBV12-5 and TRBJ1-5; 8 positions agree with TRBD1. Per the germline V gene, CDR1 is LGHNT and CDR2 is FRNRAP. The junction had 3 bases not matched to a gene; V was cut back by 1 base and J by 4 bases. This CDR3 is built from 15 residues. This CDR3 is CASGLATGGNQPQHF. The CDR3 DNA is TGTGCTAGTGGTTTGGCTACAGGGGGGAATCAGCCCCAGCATTTT.

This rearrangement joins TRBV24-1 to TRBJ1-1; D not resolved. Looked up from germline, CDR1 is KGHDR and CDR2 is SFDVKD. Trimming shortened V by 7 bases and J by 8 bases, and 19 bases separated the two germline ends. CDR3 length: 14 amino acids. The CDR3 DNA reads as TGTGCCACCAGCGATCGGGGAGGCCGGATAGAAGCTTTCTTT. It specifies CATSDRGGRIEAFF.

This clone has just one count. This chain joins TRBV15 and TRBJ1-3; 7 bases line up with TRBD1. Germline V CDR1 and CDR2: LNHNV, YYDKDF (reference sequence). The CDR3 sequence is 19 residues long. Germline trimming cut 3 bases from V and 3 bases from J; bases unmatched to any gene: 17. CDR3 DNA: TGTGCCACCAGCAGGACCCAAAGGCCCACAGGGGCGTATGGAAACACCATATATTTT. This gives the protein CATSRTQRPTGAYGNTIYF.

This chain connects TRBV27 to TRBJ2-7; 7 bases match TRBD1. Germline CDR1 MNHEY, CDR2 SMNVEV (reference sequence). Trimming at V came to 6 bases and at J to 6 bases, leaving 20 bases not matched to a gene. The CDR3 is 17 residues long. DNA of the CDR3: TGTGCCAGCAGCCGGCCTTTGCAGGGGGATAAAAGTGTCGAGCAGTACTTC. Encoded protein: CASSRPLQGDKSVEQYF.

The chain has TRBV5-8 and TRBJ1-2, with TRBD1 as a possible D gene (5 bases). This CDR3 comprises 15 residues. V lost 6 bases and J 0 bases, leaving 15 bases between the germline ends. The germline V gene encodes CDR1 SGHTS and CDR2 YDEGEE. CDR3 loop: CASKTGAGANYGYTF. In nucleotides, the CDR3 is TGTGCCAGCAAAACTGGGGCAGGAGCTAACTATGGCTACACCTTC. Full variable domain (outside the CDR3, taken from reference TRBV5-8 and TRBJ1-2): EAGVTQSPTHLIKTRGQQATLRCSPISGHTSVYWYQQALGLGLQFLLWYDEGEERNRGNFPPRFSGRQFPNYSSELNVNALELEDSALYLCASKTGAGANYGYTFGSGTRLTVV.

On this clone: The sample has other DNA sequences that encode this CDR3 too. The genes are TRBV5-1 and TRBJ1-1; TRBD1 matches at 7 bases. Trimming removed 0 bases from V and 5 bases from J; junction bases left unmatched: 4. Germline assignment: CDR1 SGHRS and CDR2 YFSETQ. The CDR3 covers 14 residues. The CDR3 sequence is CASSLGDRVTEAFF. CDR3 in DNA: TGCGCCAGCAGCTTGGGTGACAGGGTGACTGAAGCTTTCTTT.

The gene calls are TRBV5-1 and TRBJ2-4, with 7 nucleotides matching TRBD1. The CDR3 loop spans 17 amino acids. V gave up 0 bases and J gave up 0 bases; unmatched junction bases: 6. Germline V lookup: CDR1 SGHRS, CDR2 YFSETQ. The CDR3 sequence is CASSLAYRGLAKNIQYF. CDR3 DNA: TGCGCCAGCAGCTTGGCCTACAGGGGCCTAGCCAAAAACATTCAGTACTTC. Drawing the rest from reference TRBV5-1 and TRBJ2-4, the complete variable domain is KAGVTQTPRYLIKTRGQQVTLSCSPISGHRSVSWYQQTPGQGLQFLFEYFSETQRNKGNFPGRFSGRQFSNSRSEMNVSTLELGDSALYLCASSLAYRGLAKNIQYFGAGTRLSVL.

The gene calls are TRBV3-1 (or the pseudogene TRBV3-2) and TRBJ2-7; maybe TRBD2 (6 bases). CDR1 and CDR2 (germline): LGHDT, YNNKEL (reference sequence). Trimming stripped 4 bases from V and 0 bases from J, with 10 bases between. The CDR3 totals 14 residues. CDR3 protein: CASSPGLPSYEQYF. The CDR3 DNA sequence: TGTGCCAGCAGCCCGGGACTCCCCTCCTACGAGCAGTACTTC.

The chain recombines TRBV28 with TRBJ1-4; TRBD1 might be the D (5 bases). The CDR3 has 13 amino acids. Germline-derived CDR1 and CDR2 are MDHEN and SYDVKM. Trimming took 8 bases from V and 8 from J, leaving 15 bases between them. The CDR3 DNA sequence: TGTGCCAGCGCAGTGGGGCGTTTGGAAAAACTGTTTTTT. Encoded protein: CASAVGRLEKLFF.

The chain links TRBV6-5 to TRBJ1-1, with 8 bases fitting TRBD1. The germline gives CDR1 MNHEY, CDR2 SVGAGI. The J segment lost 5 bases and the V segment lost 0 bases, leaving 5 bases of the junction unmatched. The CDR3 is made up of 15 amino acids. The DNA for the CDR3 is TGTGCCAGCAGTTACTCGATGAACAGGGGGACTGAAGCTTTCTTT. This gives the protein CASSYSMNRGTEAFF.

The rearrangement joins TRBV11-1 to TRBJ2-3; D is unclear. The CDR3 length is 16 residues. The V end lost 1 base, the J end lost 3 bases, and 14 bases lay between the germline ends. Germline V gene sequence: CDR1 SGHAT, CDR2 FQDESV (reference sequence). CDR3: CASSLEPTRRTDTQYF. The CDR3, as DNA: TGTGCCAGCAGCTTAGAGCCCACGAGGAGAACAGATACGCAGTATTTT.

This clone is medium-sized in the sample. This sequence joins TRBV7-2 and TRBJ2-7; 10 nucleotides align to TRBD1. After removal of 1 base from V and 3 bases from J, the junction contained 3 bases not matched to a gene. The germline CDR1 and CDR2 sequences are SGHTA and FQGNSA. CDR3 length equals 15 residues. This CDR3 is CASSLVGQGSYEQYF. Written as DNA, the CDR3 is TGTGCCAGCAGCTTAGTGGGACAGGGGAGCTACGAGCAGTACTTC.

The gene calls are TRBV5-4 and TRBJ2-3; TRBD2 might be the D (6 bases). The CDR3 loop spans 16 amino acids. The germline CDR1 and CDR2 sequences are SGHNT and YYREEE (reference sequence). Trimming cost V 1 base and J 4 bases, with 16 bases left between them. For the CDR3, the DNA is TGTGCCAGCAGCTTGTGGGGGACTTCCCGGCCAGATACGCAGTATTTT. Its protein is CASSLWGTSRPDTQYF.

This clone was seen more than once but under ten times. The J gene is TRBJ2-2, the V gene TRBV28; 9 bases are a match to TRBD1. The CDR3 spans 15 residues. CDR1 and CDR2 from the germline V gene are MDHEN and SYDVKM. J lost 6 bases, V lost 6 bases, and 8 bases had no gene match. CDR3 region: CASRAPGQGAGELFF. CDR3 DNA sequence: TGTGCCAGCAGGGCACCGGGACAGGGTGCCGGGGAGCTGTTTTTT. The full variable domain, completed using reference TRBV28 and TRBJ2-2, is DVKVTQSSRYLVKRTGEKVFLECVQDMDHENMFWYRQDPGLGLRLIYFSYDVKMKEKGDIPEGYSVSREKKERFSLILESASTNQTSMYLCASRAPGQGAGELFFGEGSRLTVL.

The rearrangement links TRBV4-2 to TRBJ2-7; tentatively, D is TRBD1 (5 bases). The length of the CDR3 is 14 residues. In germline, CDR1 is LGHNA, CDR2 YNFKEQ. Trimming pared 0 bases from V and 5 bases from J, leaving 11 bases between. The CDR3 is CASSQDLIGDEQYF. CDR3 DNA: TGTGCCAGCAGCCAAGATCTTATAGGGGACGAGCAGTACTTC.

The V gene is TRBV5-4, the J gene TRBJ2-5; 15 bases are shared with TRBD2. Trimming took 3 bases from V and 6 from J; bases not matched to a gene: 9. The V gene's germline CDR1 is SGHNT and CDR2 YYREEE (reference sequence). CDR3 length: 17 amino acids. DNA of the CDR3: TGTGCCAGCAGCTCGAGGACTAGCGGGGGGGCCGAGAAGACCCAGTACTTC. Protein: CASSSRTSGGAEKTQYF.

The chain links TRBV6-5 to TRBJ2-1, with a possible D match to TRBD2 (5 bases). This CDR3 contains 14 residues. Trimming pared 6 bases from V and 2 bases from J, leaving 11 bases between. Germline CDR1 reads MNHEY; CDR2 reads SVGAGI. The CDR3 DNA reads TGTGCCAGCAGCGAGTTGGGAGCCTACAATGAGCAGTTCTTC. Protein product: CASSELGAYNEQFF.

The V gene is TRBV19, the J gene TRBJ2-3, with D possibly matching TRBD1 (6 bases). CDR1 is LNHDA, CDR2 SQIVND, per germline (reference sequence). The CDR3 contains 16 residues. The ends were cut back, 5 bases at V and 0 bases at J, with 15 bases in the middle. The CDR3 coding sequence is TGTGCCAGTAGTGCCTCCCGGGACACAAGCACAGATACGCAGTATTTT. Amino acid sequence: CASSASRDTSTDTQYF.

CDR3 in amino acids: CASSQGGGGNEQFF. CDR3 DNA: TGTGCCAGCAGTCAAGGGGGAGGGGGCAATGAGCAGTTCTTC. This chain links TRBV7-3 with TRBJ2-1; D perhaps matches TRBD2 (7 bases). The CDR3 is 14 residues long. Germline V gene sequence: CDR1 SGHTA, CDR2 FQGTGA. Trimming took 6 bases from V and 6 from J, leaving 15 bases between them.

The CDR3 DNA is TGTGCCAGCTCACCCGTCCAGGACGAGCAGTACTTC. Translation gives CASSPVQDEQYF. V is TRBV18 and J is TRBJ2-7, with unresolved D. Trimming stripped 3 bases from V and 5 bases from J, with 8 bases between. CDR1 and CDR2 (germline): KGHSH, LQKENI. The CDR3 consists of 12 residues.

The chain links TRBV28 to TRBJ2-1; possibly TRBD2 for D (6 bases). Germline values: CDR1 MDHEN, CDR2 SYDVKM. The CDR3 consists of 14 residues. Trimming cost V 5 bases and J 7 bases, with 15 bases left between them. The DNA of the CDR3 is TGTGCCAGCAGTCGGGAGTTGGTGGGGAATGAGCAGTTCTTC. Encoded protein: CASSRELVGNEQFF.

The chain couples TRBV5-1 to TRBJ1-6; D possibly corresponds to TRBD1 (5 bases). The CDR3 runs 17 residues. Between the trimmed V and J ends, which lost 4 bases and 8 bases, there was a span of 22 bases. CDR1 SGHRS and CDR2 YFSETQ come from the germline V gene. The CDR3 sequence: CASSAVGGRTRDSPLHF. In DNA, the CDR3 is TGCGCCAGCAGCGCCGTGGGGGGTAGGACAAGGGATTCACCCCTCCACTTT.

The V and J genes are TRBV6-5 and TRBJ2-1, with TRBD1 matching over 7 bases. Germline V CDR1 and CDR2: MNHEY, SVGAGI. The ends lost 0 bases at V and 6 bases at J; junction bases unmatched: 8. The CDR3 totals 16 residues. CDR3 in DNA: TGTGCCAGCAGTTACTCTTCAGGGGGTGGGGGCAATGAGCAGTTCTTC. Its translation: CASSYSSGGGGNEQFF.

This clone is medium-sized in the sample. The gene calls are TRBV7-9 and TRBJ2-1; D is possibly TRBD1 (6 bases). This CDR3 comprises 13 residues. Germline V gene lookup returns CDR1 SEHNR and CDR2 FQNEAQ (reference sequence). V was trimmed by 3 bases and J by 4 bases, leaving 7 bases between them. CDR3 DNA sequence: TGTGCCAGCAGCTTCGGACAGTACAATGAGCAGTTCTTC. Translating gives CASSFGQYNEQFF.

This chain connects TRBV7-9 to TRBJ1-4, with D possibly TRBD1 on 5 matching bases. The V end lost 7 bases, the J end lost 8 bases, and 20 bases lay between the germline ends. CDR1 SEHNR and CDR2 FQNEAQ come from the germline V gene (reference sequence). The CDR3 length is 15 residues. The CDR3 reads CASTWGGSGNEKLFF. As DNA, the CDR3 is TGTGCCAGCACCTGGGGGGGTTCGGGAAACGAAAAACTGTTTTTT.

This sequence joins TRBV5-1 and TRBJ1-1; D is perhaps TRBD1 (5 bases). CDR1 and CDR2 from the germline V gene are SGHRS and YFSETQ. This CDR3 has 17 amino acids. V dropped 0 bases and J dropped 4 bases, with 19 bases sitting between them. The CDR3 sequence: CASSLAGGVEVFTEAFF. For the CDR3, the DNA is TGCGCCAGCAGCTTGGCCGGGGGGGTCGAAGTTTTCACTGAAGCTTTCTTT.

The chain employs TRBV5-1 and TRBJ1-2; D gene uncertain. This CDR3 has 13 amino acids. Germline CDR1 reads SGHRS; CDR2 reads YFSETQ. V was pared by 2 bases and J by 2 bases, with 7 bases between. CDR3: CASSFEGNYGYTF. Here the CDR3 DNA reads TGCGCCAGCAGCTTTGAGGGCAACTATGGCTACACCTTC. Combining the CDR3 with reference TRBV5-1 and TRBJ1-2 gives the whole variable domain KAGVTQTPRYLIKTRGQQVTLSCSPISGHRSVSWYQQTPGQGLQFLFEYFSETQRNKGNFPGRFSGRQFSNSRSEMNVSTLELGDSALYLCASSFEGNYGYTFGSGTRLTVV.

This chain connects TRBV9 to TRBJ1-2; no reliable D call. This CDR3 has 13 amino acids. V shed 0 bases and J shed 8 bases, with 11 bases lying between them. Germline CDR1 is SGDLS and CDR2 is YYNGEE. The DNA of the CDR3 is TGTGCCAGCAGCGTAGTGGTTGGTGGCGGCTACACCTTC. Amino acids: CASSVVVGGGYTF.

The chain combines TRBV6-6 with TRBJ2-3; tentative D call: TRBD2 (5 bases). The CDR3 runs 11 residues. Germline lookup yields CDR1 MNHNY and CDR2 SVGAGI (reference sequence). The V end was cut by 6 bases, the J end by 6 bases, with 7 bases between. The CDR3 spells CASSTGDTQYF. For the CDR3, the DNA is TGTGCCAGCAGCACGGGGGATACGCAGTATTTT.

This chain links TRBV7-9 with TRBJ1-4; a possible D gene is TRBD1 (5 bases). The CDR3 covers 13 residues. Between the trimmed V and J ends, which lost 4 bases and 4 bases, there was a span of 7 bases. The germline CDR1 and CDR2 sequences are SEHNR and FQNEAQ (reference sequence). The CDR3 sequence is CASSSGVNEKLFF. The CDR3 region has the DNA TGTGCCAGCAGCTCGGGGGTTAATGAAAAACTGTTTTTT. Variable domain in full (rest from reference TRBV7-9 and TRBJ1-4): DTGVSQNPRHKITKRGQNVTFRCDPISEHNRLYWYRQTLGQGPEFLTYFQNEAQLEKSRLLSDRFSAERPKGSFSTLEIQRTEQGDSAMYLCASSSGVNEKLFFGSGTQLSVL.